This TCR beta chain comes out of a study of blood T cell repertoires in COVID-19. Study summary: The study drew acute and convalescent COVID-19 samples from the United States, Italy and Spain.

CDR1 and CDR2 from the germline V gene are WSHSY and SAAADI. CDR3 length equals 15 residues. V lost 1 base to trimming and J lost 6 bases; unmatched junction nucleotides: 5. Original analysis: Amplification of reference gene primers was used by the study to estimate nucleated cell counts. Data came from immunoSEQ multiplex PCR; TCRdb stores just in-frame clones and leaves some out. V and J calls and clone size come straight from that table; D and trimming were deduced from the DNA. The sample includes some 76,000 clones, approximately 90% of them seen just once. V gene TRBV10-2 combines with J gene TRBJ1-5; 8 positions agree with TRBD1. This clonotype was sampled from a man in his 60s with acute or convalescent COVID-19. Specimen: peripheral blood. The DNA of the CDR3 is TGCGCCAGCAGTGAGTTGGACAGGGTTGGTCAGCCCCAGCATTTT. Its protein product is CASSELDRVGQPQHF.